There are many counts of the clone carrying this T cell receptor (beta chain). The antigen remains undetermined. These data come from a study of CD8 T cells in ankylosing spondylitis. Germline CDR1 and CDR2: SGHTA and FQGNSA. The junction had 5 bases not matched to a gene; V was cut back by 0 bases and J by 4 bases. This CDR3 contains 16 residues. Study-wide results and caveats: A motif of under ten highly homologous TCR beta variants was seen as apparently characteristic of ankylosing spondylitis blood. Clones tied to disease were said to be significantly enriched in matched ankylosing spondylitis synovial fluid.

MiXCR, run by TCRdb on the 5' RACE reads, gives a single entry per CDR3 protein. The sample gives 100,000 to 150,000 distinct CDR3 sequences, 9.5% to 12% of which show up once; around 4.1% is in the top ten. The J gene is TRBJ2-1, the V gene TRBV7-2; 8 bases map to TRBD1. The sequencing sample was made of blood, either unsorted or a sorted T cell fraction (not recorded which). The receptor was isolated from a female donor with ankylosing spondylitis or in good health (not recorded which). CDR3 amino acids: CASSLARGLVYNEQFF. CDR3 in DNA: TGTGCCAGCAGCTTAGCCAGGGGGCTCGTTTACAATGAGCAGTTCTTC.